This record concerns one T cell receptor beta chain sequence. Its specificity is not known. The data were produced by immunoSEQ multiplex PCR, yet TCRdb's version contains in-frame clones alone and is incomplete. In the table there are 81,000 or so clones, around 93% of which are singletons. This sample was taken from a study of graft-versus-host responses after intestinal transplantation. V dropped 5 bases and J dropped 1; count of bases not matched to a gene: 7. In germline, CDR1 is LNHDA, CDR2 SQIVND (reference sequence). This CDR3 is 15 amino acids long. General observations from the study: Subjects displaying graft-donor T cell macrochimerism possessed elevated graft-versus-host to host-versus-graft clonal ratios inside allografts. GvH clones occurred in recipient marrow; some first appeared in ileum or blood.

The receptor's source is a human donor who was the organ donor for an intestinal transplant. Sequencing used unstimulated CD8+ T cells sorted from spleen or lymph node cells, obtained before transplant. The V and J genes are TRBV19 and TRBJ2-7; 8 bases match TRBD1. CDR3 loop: CASSVRTGRSYEQYF. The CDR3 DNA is TGTGCCAGTAGTGTCCGGACAGGGCGGTCCTACGAGCAGTACTTC.